This T cell receptor beta chain comes out of a study of T cell changes during pregnancy in multiple sclerosis. Only in-frame clones appear in the TCRdb table, and some are missing; sequencing was by immunoSEQ multiplex PCR. The table includes 20,000 to 30,000 clones, under 95% detected once. The CDR3 loop spans 14 amino acids. CDR1 is WNHNN and CDR2 is SYGVQD in the germline V gene (reference sequence). V lost 0 bases and J lost 2; bases outside the gene matches: 0. This receptor was obtained from a female donor in good health, enrolled as a control in a pregnancy study. The chain links TRBV10-1 to TRBJ1-2; 7 nucleotides line up with TRBD1. Sequenced material: CD8+ T cells from peripheral blood mononuclear cells, taken in the third trimester of pregnancy. CDR3 region: CASSESGQNYGYTF. Written as DNA, the CDR3 is TGCGCCAGCAGTGAGTCGGGACAGAACTATGGCTACACCTTC.